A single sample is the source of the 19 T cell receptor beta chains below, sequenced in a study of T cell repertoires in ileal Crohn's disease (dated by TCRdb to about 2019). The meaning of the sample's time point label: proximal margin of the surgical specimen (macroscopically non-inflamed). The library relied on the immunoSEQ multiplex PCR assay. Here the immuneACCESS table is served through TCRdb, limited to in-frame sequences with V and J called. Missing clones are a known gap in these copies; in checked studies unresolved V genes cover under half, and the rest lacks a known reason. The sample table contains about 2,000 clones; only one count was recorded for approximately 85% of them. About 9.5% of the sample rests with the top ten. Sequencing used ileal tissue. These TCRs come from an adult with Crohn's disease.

The CDR3 loop is CASSVELGGPGSTSGNTIYF. The DNA of the CDR3 is TGTGCCAGCAGCGTAGAATTGGGGGGTCCCGGGAGTACCTCTGGAAACACCATATATTTT. V gene TRBV9 combines with J gene TRBJ1-3; possible D gene TRBD1, 5 bases. Germline V lookup: CDR1 SGDLS, CDR2 YYNGEE. V was clipped by 0 bases and J by 0 bases, with 22 bases between them. There are 20 residues in the CDR3.

The CDR3 bases are TGCGCCAGCAGCCAGGACCGGGGAGGGATCTACGAGCAGTACTTC. Its protein product is CASSQDRGGIYEQYF. This sequence joins TRBV4-3 and TRBJ2-7; the match to TRBD2 covers 7 bases. Germline V gene sequence: CDR1 LGHNA, CDR2 YSLEER. The V segment lost 3 bases and the J segment 3 bases; nucleotides outside the gene matches: 8. This CDR3 spans 15 amino acids.

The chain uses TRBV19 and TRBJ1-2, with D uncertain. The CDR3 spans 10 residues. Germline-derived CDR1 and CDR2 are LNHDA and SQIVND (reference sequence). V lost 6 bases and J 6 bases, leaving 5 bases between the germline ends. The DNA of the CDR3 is TGTGCCAGTAGGTCAGATGGCTACACCTTC. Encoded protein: CASRSDGYTF. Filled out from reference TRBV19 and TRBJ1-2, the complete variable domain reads DGGITQSPKYLFRKEGQNVTLSCEQNLNHDAMYWYRQDPGQGLRLIYYSQIVNDFQKGDIAEGYSVSREKKESFPLTVTSAQKNPTAFYLCASRSDGYTFGSGTRLTVV.

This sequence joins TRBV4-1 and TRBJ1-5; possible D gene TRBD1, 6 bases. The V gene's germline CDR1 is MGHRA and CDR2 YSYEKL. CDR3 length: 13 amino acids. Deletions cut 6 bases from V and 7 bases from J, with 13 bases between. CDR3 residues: CASSNRDRQPQHF. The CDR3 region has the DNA TGCGCCAGCAGTAACAGGGATCGGCAGCCCCAGCATTTT.

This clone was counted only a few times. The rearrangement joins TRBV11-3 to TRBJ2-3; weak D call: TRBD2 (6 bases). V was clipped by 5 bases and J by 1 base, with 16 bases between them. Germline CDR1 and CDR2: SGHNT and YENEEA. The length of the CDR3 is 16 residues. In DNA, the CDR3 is TGTGCCAGCAGCCCCTCCCTGTGGGGGGGCACAGATACGCAGTATTTT. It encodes CASSPSLWGGTDTQYF. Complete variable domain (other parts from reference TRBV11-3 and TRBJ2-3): EAGVVQSPRYKIIEKKQPVAFWCNPISGHNTLYWYLQNLGQGPELLIRYENEEAVDDSQLPKDRFSAERLKGVDSTLKIQPAELGDSAVYLCASSPSLWGGTDTQYFGPGTRLTVL.

DNA for the CDR3: TGCGCCAGCAGCTTTACTCCTGACACACGAAACACTGAAGCTTTCTTT. It codes for CASSFTPDTRNTEAFF. This chain connects TRBV5-1 to TRBJ1-1; D is unclear. The V and J ends lost 2 bases and 2 bases respectively, with 16 bases between them. CDR3 length: 16 amino acids. CDR1 and CDR2 (germline): SGHRS, YFSETQ.

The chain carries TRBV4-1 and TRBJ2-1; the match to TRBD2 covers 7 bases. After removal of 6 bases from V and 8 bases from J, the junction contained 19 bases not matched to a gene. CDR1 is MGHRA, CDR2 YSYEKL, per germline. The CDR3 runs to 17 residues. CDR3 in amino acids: CASSHLRAGLIGDEQFF. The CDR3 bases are TGCGCCAGCAGTCACCTCCGAGCGGGGCTTATAGGCGATGAGCAGTTCTTC.

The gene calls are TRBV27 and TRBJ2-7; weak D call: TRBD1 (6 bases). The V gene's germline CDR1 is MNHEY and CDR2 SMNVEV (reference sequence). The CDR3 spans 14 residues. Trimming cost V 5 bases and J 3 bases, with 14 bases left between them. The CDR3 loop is CASSGTQPNYEQYF. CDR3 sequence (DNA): TGTGCCAGCAGTGGGACACAACCGAACTACGAGCAGTACTTC.

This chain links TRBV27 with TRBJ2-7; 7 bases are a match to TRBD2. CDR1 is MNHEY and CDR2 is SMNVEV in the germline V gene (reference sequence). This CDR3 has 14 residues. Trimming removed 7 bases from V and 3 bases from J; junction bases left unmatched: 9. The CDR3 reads CASNPIGRYYEQYF. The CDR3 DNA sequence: TGTGCCAGCAACCCTATCGGGAGGTACTACGAGCAGTACTTC.

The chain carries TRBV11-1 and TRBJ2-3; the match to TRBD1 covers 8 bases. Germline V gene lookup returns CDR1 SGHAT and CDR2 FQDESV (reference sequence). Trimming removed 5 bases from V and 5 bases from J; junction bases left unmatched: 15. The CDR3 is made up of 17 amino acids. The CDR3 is CASSGYTGGTSEDTQYF. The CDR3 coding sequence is TGTGCCAGCAGCGGATATACAGGGGGGACATCTGAAGATACGCAGTATTTT.

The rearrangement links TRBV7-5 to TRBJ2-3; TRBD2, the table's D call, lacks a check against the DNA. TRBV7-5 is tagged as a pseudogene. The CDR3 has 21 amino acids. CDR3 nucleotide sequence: TGTGCCAGAAGCTTAGCTTTGATCCTAGCGGGGGGGCAGGCTAGCACAGATACGCAGTATTTT. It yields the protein CARSLALILAGGQASTDTQYF.

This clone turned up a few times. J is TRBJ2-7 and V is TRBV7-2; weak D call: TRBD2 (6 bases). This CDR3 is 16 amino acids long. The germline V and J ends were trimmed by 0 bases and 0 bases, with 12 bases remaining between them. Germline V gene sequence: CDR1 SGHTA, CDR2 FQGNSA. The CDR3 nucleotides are TGTGCCAGCAGCTTAGCTGGGCGGGGTAGCTCCTACGAGCAGTACTTC. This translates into CASSLAGRGSSYEQYF.

The CDR3, as DNA: TGCGCCAGCAGCTTCGGGGTCCTAGAAGCGTACGAGCAGTACTTC. It yields the protein CASSFGVLEAYEQYF. This chain uses TRBV5-1 with TRBJ2-7, with D possibly being TRBD2 (5 bases). Trimming shortened V by 2 bases and J by 4 bases, and 16 bases separated the two germline ends. Germline-derived CDR1 and CDR2 are SGHRS and YFSETQ. The CDR3 spans 15 residues.

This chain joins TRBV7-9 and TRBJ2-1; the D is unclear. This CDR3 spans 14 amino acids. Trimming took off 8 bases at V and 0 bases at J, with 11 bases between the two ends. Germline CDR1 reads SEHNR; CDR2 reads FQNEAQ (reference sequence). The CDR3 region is CASGWSTSYNEQFF. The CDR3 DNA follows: TGTGCCAGCGGGTGGTCTACCTCCTACAATGAGCAGTTCTTC.

The CDR3 bases are TGTGCCAGCAGGCCCCGGGACTACCGCCAAGAGACCCAGTACTTC. It codes for CASRPRDYRQETQYF. The rearrangement links TRBV7-9 to TRBJ2-5; 7 bases fit TRBD2. V was clipped by 6 bases and J by 1 base; unmatched bases: 8. Germline CDR1 is SEHNR and CDR2 is FQNEAQ (reference sequence). The CDR3 runs to 15 residues.

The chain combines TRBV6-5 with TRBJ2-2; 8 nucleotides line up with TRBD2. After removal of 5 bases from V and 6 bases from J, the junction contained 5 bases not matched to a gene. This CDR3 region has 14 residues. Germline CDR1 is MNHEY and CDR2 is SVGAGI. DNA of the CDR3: TGTGCCAGCAGTCCCTGGACTAGCTCCGGGGAGCTGTTTTTT. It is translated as CASSPWTSSGELFF.

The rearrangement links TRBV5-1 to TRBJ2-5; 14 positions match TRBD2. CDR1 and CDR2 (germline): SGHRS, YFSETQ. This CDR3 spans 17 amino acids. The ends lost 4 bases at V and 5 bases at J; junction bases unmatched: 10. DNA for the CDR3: TGCGCCAGCAGCACCGGCCCGACTAGCGGGGGGGGTGAGACCCAGTACTTC. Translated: CASSTGPTSGGGETQYF.

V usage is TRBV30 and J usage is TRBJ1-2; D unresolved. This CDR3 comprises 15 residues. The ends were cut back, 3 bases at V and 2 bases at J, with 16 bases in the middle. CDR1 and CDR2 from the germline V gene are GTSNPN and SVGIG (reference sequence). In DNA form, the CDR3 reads TGTGCCTGGAGCCGCCTAGGAGTGGCAAACTATGGCTACACCTTC. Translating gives CAWSRLGVANYGYTF.

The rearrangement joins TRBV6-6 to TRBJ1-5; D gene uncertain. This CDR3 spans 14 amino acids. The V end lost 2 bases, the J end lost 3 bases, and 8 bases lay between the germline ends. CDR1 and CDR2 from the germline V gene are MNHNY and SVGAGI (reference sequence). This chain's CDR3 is CASSYGPFNQPQHF. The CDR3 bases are TGTGCCAGCAGTTACGGGCCGTTCAATCAGCCCCAGCATTTT.